A single sample is the source of the 31 T cell receptor beta chains below, sequenced in a study of shared clonotypes between healthy human individuals. Clones were read by immunoSEQ multiplex PCR, and TCRdb kept only the in-frame ones, dropping some. This sample carries under 200,000 clones, about 93% of them seen once, and the ten largest clones take 0.067%. The sample was naive CD4+ T cells sorted from blood. This sample's subset: CD45RA+ positively selected. All receptors come from a woman in her twenties or thirties in good health.

This chain links TRBV5-4 with TRBJ1-6; D remains unclear. The germline gives CDR1 SGHNT, CDR2 YYREEE (reference sequence). This CDR3 spans 13 amino acids. V was pared by 3 bases and J by 9 bases, with 10 bases between. The CDR3 sequence: CASSSGSGSPLHF. The CDR3 DNA sequence: TGTGCCAGCAGCTCGGGTTCGGGTTCACCCCTCCACTTT.

The table lists this clone with a count of one. V is TRBV28 and J is TRBJ1-5; tentative D call: TRBD1 (5 bases). Germline CDR1 MDHEN, CDR2 SYDVKM. Trimming removed 1 base at V and 5 bases at J, with 12 bases between. The CDR3 sequence is 15 residues long. CDR3 sequence reads: CASSLSDRTYQPQHF. CDR3 DNA: TGTGCCAGCAGTTTATCCGACAGAACATATCAGCCCCAGCATTTT.

The chain links TRBV19 to TRBJ1-1; maybe TRBD1 (5 bases). CDR3 size: 15 residues. Germline V gene sequence: CDR1 LNHDA, CDR2 SQIVND (reference sequence). The V end lost 7 bases, the J end lost 5 bases, and 20 bases lay between the germline ends. The CDR3 coding sequence is TGTGCCAGTACCGACCGACATACCTGGGGGACTGAAGCTTTCTTT. Residues: CASTDRHTWGTEAFF.

The chain carries TRBV18 and TRBJ1-5; no firm D call. V lost 0 bases and J lost 2, with 11 bases in between. This CDR3 has 16 amino acids. CDR1 KGHSH and CDR2 LQKENI come from the germline V gene. CDR3: CASSPPGLRGNQPQHF. CDR3 nucleotides: TGTGCCAGCTCACCACCGGGCCTTAGGGGCAATCAGCCCCAGCATTTT. The variable domain in full, with the rest retrieved from reference TRBV18 and TRBJ1-5, is NAGVMQNPRHLVRRRGQEARLRCSPMKGHSHVYWYRQLPEEGLKFMVYLQKENIIDESGMPKERFSAEFPKEGPSILRIQQVVRGDSAAYFCASSPPGLRGNQPQHFGDGTRLSIL.

This rearrangement joins TRBV19 to TRBJ2-5, with TRBD1 matching 10 bases. Gene TRBJ2-7 matches the end of the DNA better, so the J call may be wrong. CDR1 LNHDA and CDR2 SQIVND come from the germline V gene (reference sequence). The CDR3 sequence is 15 residues long. The CDR3 is CASSNWGQGSYEQYF. The CDR3 bases are TGTGCCAGTAGTAATTGGGGACAGGGGTCCTACGAGCAGTACTTC.

V is TRBV27 and J is TRBJ2-7; 14 positions agree with TRBD2. The CDR3 has 17 amino acids. Losses at the gene ends were 5 bases for V and 0 bases for J; bases not matched to a gene: 6. Germline values: CDR1 MNHEY, CDR2 SMNVEV (reference sequence). The CDR3 sequence is CASSQTSGRASSYEQYF. CDR3 DNA sequence: TGTGCCAGCAGTCAGACTAGCGGGAGGGCAAGCTCCTACGAGCAGTACTTC.

J is TRBJ2-2 and V is TRBV7-3, with D perhaps matching TRBD1 (5 bases). Germline V gene sequence: CDR1 SGHTA, CDR2 FQGTGA. Between the trimmed V and J ends, which lost 6 bases and 4 bases, there was a span of 12 bases. The CDR3 contains 14 residues. The CDR3 loop is CASRGGAGTGELFF. The CDR3 DNA sequence: TGTGCCAGCAGGGGTGGGGCAGGCACCGGGGAGCTGTTTTTT. The full variable domain, in which reference TRBV7-3 and TRBJ2-2 provide the parts outside the CDR3, is GAGVSQTPSNKVTEKGKYVELRCDPISGHTALYWYRQSLGQGPEFLIYFQGTGAADDSGLPNDRFFAVRPEGSVSTLKIQRTERGDSAVYLCASRGGAGTGELFFGEGSRLTVL.

In this sample, this clone turned up once. This rearrangement joins TRBV18 to TRBJ2-2, with D hard to call. CDR1 and CDR2 from the germline V gene are KGHSH and LQKENI. The CDR3 length is 12 residues. Trimming shortened V by 3 bases and J by 8 bases, and 7 bases separated the two germline ends. In DNA, the CDR3 is TGTGCCAGCTCACCTGTCGGGGGGGAGCTGTTTTTT. It yields the protein CASSPVGGELFF. The variable domain in full, completed from reference TRBV18 and TRBJ2-2, reads NAGVMQNPRHLVRRRGQEARLRCSPMKGHSHVYWYRQLPEEGLKFMVYLQKENIIDESGMPKERFSAEFPKEGPSILRIQQVVRGDSAAYFCASSPVGGELFFGEGSRLTVL.

This rearrangement joins TRBV4-1 to TRBJ2-5; tentative D call: TRBD1 (5 bases). With the DNA end fitting TRBJ2-7 better, the J assignment may be wrong. CDR3 length equals 15 residues. Per germline, CDR1 MGHRA and CDR2 YSYEKL. CDR3 in DNA: TGCGCCAGCAGCCAAGAATATAGACAGTCCTACGAGCAGTACTTC. Its translation is CASSQEYRQSYEQYF.

The chain couples TRBV5-1 to TRBJ2-5; 13 positions agree with TRBD2. Germline V gives CDR1 SGHRS, CDR2 YFSETQ. Losses at the gene ends were 3 bases for V and 1 base for J; bases not matched to a gene: 3. The CDR3 is 16 residues long. The CDR3 sequence is CASSSGTSGIQETQYF. The CDR3 region has the DNA TGCGCCAGCAGCTCGGGGACTAGCGGGATCCAAGAGACCCAGTACTTC.

V is TRBV5-1 and J is TRBJ2-7; perhaps D is TRBD1 or TRBD2 (6 bases each). V was clipped by 4 bases and J by 1 base, with 18 bases between them. In germline, CDR1 is SGHRS, CDR2 YFSETQ. The length of the CDR3 is 16 residues. The CDR3 sequence: CASSREPGAMSYEQYF. CDR3 coding DNA: TGCGCCAGCAGCCGGGAGCCGGGGGCGATGTCCTACGAGCAGTACTTC.

The chain couples TRBV15 to TRBJ2-2, with D unresolved. The V and J ends lost 1 base and 6 bases respectively, with 3 bases between them. The CDR3 runs 12 residues. From germline, CDR1 is LNHNV and CDR2 YYDKDF (reference sequence). The CDR3: CATSRGSGELFF. The CDR3 DNA reads TGTGCCACCAGCAGAGGATCCGGGGAGCTGTTTTTT. Supplemented by reference TRBV15 and TRBJ2-2, the full variable domain reads DAMVIQNPRYQVTQFGKPVTLSCSQTLNHNVMYWYQQKSSQAPKLLFHYYDKDFNNEADTPDNFQSRRPNTSFCFLDIRSPGLGDTAMYLCATSRGSGELFFGEGSRLTVL.

Here the CDR3 DNA reads TGCGCCAGCAGCCCAACGGGACAGGAGGGGGTAGCCTCCTACGAGCAGTACTTC. Translating it yields CASSPTGQEGVASYEQYF. The chain links TRBV5-1 to TRBJ2-7, with 8 positions matching TRBD1. V shed 4 bases and J 0 bases; nucleotides not matched to a gene: 15. The CDR3 covers 18 residues. Germline-derived CDR1 and CDR2 are SGHRS and YFSETQ.

The table lists this clone with a few counts. The genes are TRBV6-5 and TRBJ2-7; D gene unclear. CDR1 MNHEY and CDR2 SVGAGI come from the germline V gene. The V end was cut by 6 bases, the J end by 4 bases, with 10 bases between. The CDR3 totals 12 residues. In DNA, the CDR3 is TGTGCCAGCAGCCTGGACCGGTACGAGCAGTACTTC. Translated: CASSLDRYEQYF.

The V call is TRBV6-5, the J call TRBJ1-5; 7 nucleotides match TRBD1. This CDR3 has 13 amino acids. Germline CDR1 is MNHEY and CDR2 is SVGAGI. V shed 5 bases and J 6 bases; nucleotides not matched to a gene: 4. This CDR3 is CASSQRQGQPQHF. CDR3 bases: TGTGCCAGCAGTCAGAGACAGGGTCAGCCCCAGCATTTT.

The chain is built from TRBV19 and TRBJ2-5; TRBD1 might be the D (5 bases). This CDR3 has 15 amino acids. Trimming removed 10 bases at V and 1 base at J, with 19 bases between. Germline-derived CDR1 and CDR2 are LNHDA and SQIVND (reference sequence). CDR3 DNA sequence: TGTGCCACCTCGTCAAGGGGAACGATCCAAGAGACCCAGTACTTC. Amino acid sequence: CATSSRGTIQETQYF.

The gene calls are TRBV6-1 and TRBJ2-7; 8 nucleotides agree with TRBD2. CDR1 MNHNS and CDR2 SASEGT come from the germline V gene. The CDR3 sequence is 15 residues long. Trimming cost V 6 bases and J 6 bases; bases outside gene matches: 13. The CDR3 loop is CASRQPGLGTIEQYF. The CDR3 DNA reads TGTGCCAGCAGGCAACCGGGACTAGGGACGATCGAGCAGTACTTC.

This clone was detected once. V is TRBV30 and J is TRBJ2-1; 8 nucleotides align to TRBD2. J gave up 1 base and V 2 bases, and 7 bases lay outside the gene matches. Germline assignment: CDR1 GTSNPN and CDR2 SVGIG (reference sequence). The CDR3 sequence is 16 residues long. CDR3: CAWSSGLAGSYNEQFF. CDR3 in DNA: TGTGCCTGGAGTTCCGGACTAGCTGGGTCCTACAATGAGCAGTTCTTC.

The chain joins TRBV6-6 to TRBJ2-5; D may be TRBD2 (5 bases). The J call is doubtful: the DNA matches TRBJ2-7 better. There are 14 residues in the CDR3. Germline CDR1 reads MNHNY; CDR2 reads SVGAGI (reference sequence). CDR3 protein: CASSYRESGYEQYF. DNA of the CDR3: TGTGCCAGCAGTTACAGGGAGTCGGGGTACGAGCAGTACTTC.

The J gene is TRBJ2-1, the V gene TRBV19, with D perhaps TRBD2 (6 bases). V lost 4 bases and J 7 bases, leaving 14 bases between the germline ends. The CDR3 totals 14 residues. Germline lookup yields CDR1 LNHDA and CDR2 SQIVND (reference sequence). In nucleotides, the CDR3 is TGTGCCAGTAGTAGGAGGGAGATACGGAATGAGCAGTTCTTC. Its protein is CASSRREIRNEQFF.

DNA for the CDR3: TGTGCCAGTAGCAGAGGGATAGGCCTCCCTTACAATGAGCAGTTCTTC. This gives the protein CASSRGIGLPYNEQFF. V gene TRBV19 combines with J gene TRBJ2-1; weak D call: TRBD2 (5 bases). The CDR3 contains 16 residues. V lost 6 bases to trimming and J lost 4 bases, with 19 bases between them. Germline assignment: CDR1 LNHDA and CDR2 SQIVND (reference sequence). Full variable domain (outside the CDR3, taken from reference TRBV19 and TRBJ2-1): DGGITQSPKYLFRKEGQNVTLSCEQNLNHDAMYWYRQDPGQGLRLIYYSQIVNDFQKGDIAEGYSVSREKKESFPLTVTSAQKNPTAFYLCASSRGIGLPYNEQFFGPGTRLTVL.

The chain has TRBV7-8 and TRBJ1-1; no reliable D call. V was clipped by 1 base and J by 2 bases, with 8 bases between them. The CDR3 extends over 14 amino acids. The V gene's germline CDR1 is SGHVS and CDR2 FQNEAQ. This CDR3 reads CASSLDRPNTEAFF. The CDR3 nucleotides read TGTGCCAGCAGCTTAGATCGCCCTAACACTGAAGCTTTCTTT.

The chain uses TRBV27 and TRBJ2-5, with 8 bases fitting TRBD1. The DNA end is more similar to TRBJ2-7, so the J call may be wrong. The CDR3 runs to 14 residues. Germline assignment: CDR1 MNHEY and CDR2 SMNVEV (reference sequence). CDR3 sequence: CASSARQGYHEQYF. Written as DNA, the CDR3 is TGTGCCAGCAGTGCCCGACAGGGGTATCACGAGCAGTACTTC.

Here the CDR3 DNA reads TGTGCCAGCAGTTACTCGATGGGCGTCACCTACGAGCAGTACTTC. Translation: CASSYSMGVTYEQYF. V gene TRBV6-6 combines with J gene TRBJ2-7; D call uncertain. CDR3 length: 15 amino acids. Trimming stripped 0 bases from V and 2 bases from J, with 11 bases between. Germline V lookup: CDR1 MNHNY, CDR2 SVGAGI (reference sequence).

This clone was seen a few times. The chain is built from TRBV7-2 and TRBJ1-2, with D uncertain. This CDR3 contains 15 residues. V dropped 2 bases and J dropped 4 bases, with 14 bases sitting between them. The germline V gene encodes CDR1 SGHTA and CDR2 FQGNSA. The CDR3 sequence: CASSLRMVDSYGYTF. CDR3 nucleotides: TGTGCCAGCAGCTTAAGGATGGTGGACTCCTATGGCTACACCTTC.

The chain combines TRBV6-6 with TRBJ1-1; D ambiguous. This CDR3 is built from 13 residues. Germline V gene data show CDR1 as MNHNY and CDR2 as SVGAGI (reference sequence). The V end lost 0 bases, the J end lost 3 bases, and 5 bases lay between the germline ends. The CDR3 sequence is CASSYSIHTEAFF. Written as DNA, the CDR3 is TGTGCCAGCAGTTACTCGATTCACACTGAAGCTTTCTTT.

This chain joins TRBV28 and TRBJ2-5; 12 nucleotides match TRBD1. J lost 5 bases, V lost 6 bases, and 7 bases had no gene match. This CDR3 has 15 amino acids. CDR1 is MDHEN, CDR2 SYDVKM, per germline. The CDR3 is CASSPGQGARETQYF. The CDR3 nucleotides read TGTGCCAGCAGCCCGGGACAGGGGGCGCGGGAGACCCAGTACTTC.

The CDR3 nucleotides read TGTGCCAGCAGTTTACTAAACACAGATACGCAGTATTTT. Residues: CASSLLNTDTQYF. The chain carries TRBV28 and TRBJ2-3; D gene ambiguous. The CDR3 contains 13 residues. Trimming left V 2 bases short and J 2 bases short, with 5 bases between. Germline V gene sequence: CDR1 MDHEN, CDR2 SYDVKM.

The chain recombines TRBV18 with TRBJ2-1; 7 bases match TRBD1. This CDR3 has 15 residues. The germline V gene encodes CDR1 KGHSH and CDR2 LQKENI. Trimming at V came to 1 base and at J to 8 bases, leaving 8 bases not matched to a gene. The CDR3 DNA is TGTGCCAGCTCACCACTCAAGGGGGCGCGGTATGAGCAGTTCTTC. It yields the protein CASSPLKGARYEQFF.

The chain uses TRBV10-2 and TRBJ1-1; no reliable D call. Between the trimmed V and J ends, which lost 6 bases and 1 base, there was a span of 12 bases. The CDR3 length is 14 residues. Germline lookup yields CDR1 WSHSY and CDR2 SAAADI. The CDR3 sequence: CASSGATPNTEAFF. The CDR3 region has the DNA TGCGCCAGCAGCGGTGCGACCCCGAACACTGAAGCTTTCTTT.

V gene TRBV6-4 combines with J gene TRBJ1-6; TRBD1 aligns across 8 bases. CDR3 length: 16 residues. V was pared by 6 bases and J by 6 bases, with 10 bases of the junction left unmatched. CDR1 is MRHNA and CDR2 is SNTAGT in the germline V gene. CDR3 DNA: TGTGCCAGCAGGACAACAGGGGGAAGTGGTAATTCACCCCTCCACTTT. It encodes CASRTTGGSGNSPLHF.